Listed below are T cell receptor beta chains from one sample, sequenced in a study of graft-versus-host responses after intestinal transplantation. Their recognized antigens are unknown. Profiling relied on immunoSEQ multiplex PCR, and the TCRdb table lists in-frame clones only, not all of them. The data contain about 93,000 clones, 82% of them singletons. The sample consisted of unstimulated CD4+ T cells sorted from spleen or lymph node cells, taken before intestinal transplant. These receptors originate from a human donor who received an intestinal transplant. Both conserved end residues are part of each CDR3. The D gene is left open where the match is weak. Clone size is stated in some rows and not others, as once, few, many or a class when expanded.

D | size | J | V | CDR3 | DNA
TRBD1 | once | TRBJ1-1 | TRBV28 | CASSLAGGETEAFF | TGTGCCAGCAGTTTGGCAGGGGGCGAAACTGAAGCTTTCTTT
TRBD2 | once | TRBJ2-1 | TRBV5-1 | CASSPTSGRNEQFF | TGCGCCAGCAGCCCTACTAGCGGGAGGAATGAGCAGTTCTTC
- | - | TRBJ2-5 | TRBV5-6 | CASGLGVKETQYF | TGTGCCAGCGGCTTGGGCGTCAAAGAGACCCAGTACTTC
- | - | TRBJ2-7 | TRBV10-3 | CATIESYEQYF | TGTGCCACCATAGAGAGCTACGAGCAGTACTTC
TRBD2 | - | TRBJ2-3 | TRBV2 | CASSETGGKDTQYF | TGTGCCAGCAGTGAAACGGGAGGGAAGGATACGCAGTATTTT
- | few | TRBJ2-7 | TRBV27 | CASRRTALSEQYF | TGTGCCAGCAGACGGACAGCCCTGAGCGAGCAGTACTTC
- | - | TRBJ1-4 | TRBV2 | CASTKRARLTNEKLFF | TGTGCCAGCACGAAGCGCGCGCGCCTAACTAATGAAAAACTGTTTTTT
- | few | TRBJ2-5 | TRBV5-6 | CASSLTIQGQETQYF | TGTGCCAGCAGCTTGACCATCCAGGGCCAGGAGACCCAGTACTTC
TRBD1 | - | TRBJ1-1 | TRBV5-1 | CASSLEAGGLSEAFF | TGCGCCAGCAGCTTGGAGGCAGGGGGTTTATCTGAAGCTTTCTTT
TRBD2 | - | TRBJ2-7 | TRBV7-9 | CASSLGFERGGWEQYF | TGTGCCAGCAGCTTAGGTTTCGAGCGGGGGGGATGGGAGCAGTACTTC
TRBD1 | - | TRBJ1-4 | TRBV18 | CASSSTGTNEKLFF | TGTGCCAGCTCATCGACAGGGACTAATGAAAAACTGTTTTTT
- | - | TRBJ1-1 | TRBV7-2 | CASSLSPLRNLNTEAFF | TGTGCCAGCAGCTTATCCCCCCTGAGGAACTTGAACACTGAAGCTTTCTTT
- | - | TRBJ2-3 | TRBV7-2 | CASSPSGSTDTQYF | TGTGCCAGCAGCCCCTCGGGTAGCACAGATACGCAGTATTTT
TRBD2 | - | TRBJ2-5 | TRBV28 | CASSNIGGRGETQYF | TGTGCCAGCAGCAACATTGGCGGGAGAGGAGAGACCCAGTACTTC
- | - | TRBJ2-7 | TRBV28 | CASRDSITIYEQYF | TGTGCCAGCCGCGACTCGATAACCATTTACGAGCAGTACTTC
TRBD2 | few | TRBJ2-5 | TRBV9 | CASSGTGLAGVETQYF | TGTGCCAGCAGCGGCACGGGACTAGCGGGAGTAGAGACCCAGTACTTC
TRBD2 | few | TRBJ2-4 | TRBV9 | CASSVRSLAGVQYF | TGTGCCAGCAGCGTACGTTCCCTAGCGGGAGTTCAGTACTTC
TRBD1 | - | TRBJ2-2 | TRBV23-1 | CASSQSYMPTGDTGELFF | TGCGCCAGCAGTCAATCGTATATGCCGACAGGGGACACCGGGGAGCTGTTTTTT
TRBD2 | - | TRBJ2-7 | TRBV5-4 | CASSLGPRTSGGNYEQYF | TGTGCCAGCAGCTTGGGGCCCCGGACTAGCGGGGGAAACTACGAGCAGTACTTC
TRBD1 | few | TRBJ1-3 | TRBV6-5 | CASSYLGYRGRNTIYF | TGTGCCAGCAGTTACTTGGGGTACAGGGGGAGAAACACCATATATTTT
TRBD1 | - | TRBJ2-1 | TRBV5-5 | CASSVQGAAYNEQFF | TGTGCCAGCAGCGTACAGGGGGCCGCCTACAATGAGCAGTTCTTC
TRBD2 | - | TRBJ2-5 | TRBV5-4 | CASSRGSLQETQYF | TGTGCCAGCAGCCGCGGGAGCCTTCAAGAGACCCAGTACTTC
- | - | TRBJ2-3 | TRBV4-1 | CASSFSPLGGTDTQYF | TGCGCCAGCAGCTTTTCTCCGTTGGGGGGTACAGATACGCAGTATTTT
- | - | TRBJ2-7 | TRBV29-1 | CSVKEDSLYEQYF | TGCAGCGTTAAAGAGGACTCACTCTACGAGCAGTACTTC
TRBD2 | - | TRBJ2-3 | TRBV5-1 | CASSFVAGVTDTQYF | TGCGCCAGCAGCTTCGTAGCGGGAGTAACAGATACGCAGTATTTT
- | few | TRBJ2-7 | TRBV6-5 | CASSLNQGKTPEDF | TGTGCCAGCAGTTTGAACCAGGGTAAAACGCCTGAGGACTTC
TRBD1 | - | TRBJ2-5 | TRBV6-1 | CAGGTGETQYF | TGTGCCGGGGGGACAGGGGAGACCCAGTACTTC
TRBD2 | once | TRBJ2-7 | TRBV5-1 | CASSLSAGGASYEQYF | TGCGCCAGCAGCTTGAGTGCCGGGGGGGCCTCCTACGAGCAGTACTTC
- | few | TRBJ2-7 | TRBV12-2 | CASRRRRAGGHEQYF | TGTGCAAGTCGCAGACGGCGAGCGGGAGGCCACGAGCAGTACTTC
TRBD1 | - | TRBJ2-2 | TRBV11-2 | CASSLNRGSGTGELFF | TGTGCCAGCAGCTTAAACAGGGGGTCGGGCACCGGGGAGCTGTTTTTT
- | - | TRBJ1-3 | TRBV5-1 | CASSPGAMTGNTIYF | TGCGCCAGCAGCCCGGGTGCGATGACTGGAAACACCATATATTTT
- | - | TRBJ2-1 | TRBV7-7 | CASSEAGSYNEQFF | TGTGCCAGCAGCGAAGCCGGTTCCTACAATGAGCAGTTCTTC
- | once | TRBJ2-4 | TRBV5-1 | CASSLVAGSDIQYF | TGCGCCAGCAGCTTGGTGGCGGGTTCGGACATTCAGTACTTC
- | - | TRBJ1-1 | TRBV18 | CASSRGGEDTEAFF | TGTGCCAGCTCACGGGGGGGGGAAGACACTGAAGCTTTCTTT
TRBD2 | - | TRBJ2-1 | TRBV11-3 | CASSLESTSVYNEQFF | TGTGCCAGCAGCTTAGAGAGTACTAGCGTTTACAATGAGCAGTTCTTC
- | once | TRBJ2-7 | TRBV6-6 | CASRGRGYEQYF | TGTGCCAGCAGGGGGAGAGGTTACGAGCAGTACTTC
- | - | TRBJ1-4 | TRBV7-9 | CASDRGGNEKLFF | TGTGCCAGTGACCGTGGCGGGAATGAAAAACTGTTTTTT
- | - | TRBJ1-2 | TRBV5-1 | CASSLEQASGYTF | TGCGCCAGCAGCTTGGAGCAGGCCTCTGGCTACACCTTC
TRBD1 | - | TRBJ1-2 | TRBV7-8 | CASSQGQGLLYGYTF | TGTGCCAGCAGCCAAGGACAGGGACTCCTCTATGGCTACACCTTC
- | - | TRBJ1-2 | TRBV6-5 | CASSYDPLEGSYTF | TGTGCCAGCAGTTACGACCCCCTTGAGGGAAGCTACACCTTC
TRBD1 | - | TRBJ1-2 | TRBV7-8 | CASSLAPGQGGYGYTF | TGTGCCAGCAGCTTAGCGCCAGGACAGGGGGGCTATGGCTACACCTTC
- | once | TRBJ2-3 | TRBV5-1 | CASSGDDTQYF | TGCGCCAGCAGCGGAGATGATACGCAGTATTTT
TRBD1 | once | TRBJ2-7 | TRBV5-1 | CASNPGQGDEQYF | TGCGCCAGCAACCCGGGACAGGGGGACGAGCAGTACTTC
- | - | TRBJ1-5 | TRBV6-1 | CASSPGIIGNQPQHF | TGTGCCAGCAGCCCAGGGATTATCGGCAATCAGCCCCAGCATTTT